The 8 T cell receptor beta chains given below trace back to one sample, sequenced in a study of tumor-infiltrating lymphocytes in primary liver carcinoma (dated by TCRdb to the late 2010s). Total RNA and DNA were co-extracted without cell sorting from approximately 20-30 mg of bulk tissue using the AllPrep DNA/RNA mini kit. Reads for this sample came from an Illumina HiSeq 2500. Using a constant-region primer and ProtoScript II reverse transcriptase, TCRbeta-specific cDNA was reverse-transcribed from about 460 ng total RNA. TCRbeta libraries were built with three nested multiplex PCR rounds, a slightly modified ARM-PCR procedure. The first two PCR rounds used multiplex TRBV1-TRBV30 forward primers with a Cbeta reverse primer, each for 10 to 11 cycles. TCRdb reanalyzed the raw reads on its own, using fastp at Q25 for trimming and MiXCR for clone calling, and kept in-frame beta chains. Here each entry gathers all rows of one CDR3 protein and keeps the most common genes and DNA. Here the sample has roughly 120,000 distinct CDR3 sequences; about two thirds occur a single time. The ten top clones hold about 8% of the sample.

The material sequenced was tumor-adjacent normal liver tissue. These receptors came from a woman aged 55-75 years with primary liver carcinoma and hepatitis B virus infection.

Details on this clonotype: This is likely a read error, given that the CDR3 carries no conserved phenylalanine or tryptophan at its end. The genes are TRBV6-5 and TRBJ2-3; D is possibly TRBD2 (5 bases). CDR3 size: 14 residues. Per germline, CDR1 MNHEY and CDR2 SVGAGI. The CDR3 reads CVSIRLSGSDTQYL. The CDR3 region has the DNA TGTGTCAGCATCAGATTATCGGGATCAGATACGCAGTATCTT.

As concerns this clonotype: As the CDR3 is not closed by the conserved phenylalanine or tryptophan, this likely results from a read error. No DNA is shown, since the ends of the CDR3 on it are uncertain; the CDR3 is the one TCRdb lists. V usage is TRBV11-2 and J usage is TRBJ2-7; the table names TRBD1, a call not compared with the DNA. The CDR3 is 15 amino acids in total, end residues counted. Germline V CDR1 and CDR2: SGHAT, FQNNGV. CDR3 amino acids: CASSLDPAPTTGRYS.

V usage is TRBV6-1 and J usage is TRBJ2-1; 9 bases map to TRBD2. The CDR3 has 16 amino acids. Germline CDR1 and CDR2: MNHNS and SASEGT. V shed 6 bases and J 0 bases; nucleotides not matched to a gene: 6. The CDR3: CASRDASGTSYNEQFF. For the CDR3, the DNA is TGTGCCAGCAGAGACGCTAGCGGGACCTCCTACAATGAGCAGTTCTTC.

Of note for this clonotype: Just one base apart from a much larger clone, this may be a read error. J is TRBJ1-1 and V is TRBV6-6, with D possibly being TRBD1 (5 bases). Germline CDR1 and CDR2: MNHNY and SVGAGI (reference sequence). This CDR3 region has 15 residues. The CDR3 region has the DNA TGTACCAGCAGGCGAGACTTTGGACATAACACTGAAGCTTTCTTT. This codes for CTSRRDFGHNTEAFF.

About this clonotype: The junction does not match germline at one end; this may be a read error. This rearrangement joins TRBV5-1 to TRBJ2-1, with 13 positions matching TRBD2. CDR3 length: 19 amino acids. CDR1 and CDR2 from the germline V gene are SGHRS and YFSETQ. In DNA, the CDR3 is TGCGTCAGCAGCTCCACTAGCGGGAGGGCCTCCTACTCTTACAATGAGCAGTTCTTC. It encodes CVSSSTSGRASYSYNEQFF.

Points on this clonotype: Since no conserved phenylalanine or tryptophan closes the CDR3, a read error is the likely cause. No DNA is shown, since the ends of the CDR3 on it are uncertain; the CDR3 is the one TCRdb lists. The rearrangement uses TRBV5-1 and TRBJ2-3; the D call TRBD2 from the table was never checked on the DNA. In germline, CDR1 is SGHRS, CDR2 YFSETQ. The CDR3 sequence runs 14 residues, both termini included. CDR3 amino acids: CASSSSGGGDTHYV.

The genes are TRBV11-2 and TRBJ2-2; 7 nucleotides agree with TRBD1. With 5 bases clipped from V and 5 bases from J, the junction kept 8 bases outside the gene matches. The germline CDR1 and CDR2 sequences are SGHAT and FQNNGV. The CDR3 runs 15 residues. For the CDR3, the DNA is TGTGCCAGCAGCCCCACCAGGGGGACAACCGGGGAGCTGTTTTTT. This encodes CASSPTRGTTGELFF.

As to this clonotype: A much larger clone differs from this one at a single base, so this may be a read error. This chain uses TRBV28 with TRBJ2-1; the D gene is possibly TRBD2 (5 bases). Looked up from germline, CDR1 is MDHEN and CDR2 is SYDVKM. The V end was cut by 7 bases, the J end by 9 bases, with 19 bases between. There are 14 residues in the CDR3. Written as DNA, the CDR3 is TGTGCCAGCATTCGCCTCCAGCGAGGGAGTGAGCAGTTCTTC. This codes for CASIRLQRGSEQFF.